The clone carrying this T cell receptor (beta chain) was counted ten times or more. The sample is drawn from a study of blood T cell repertoires in COVID-19. Some clones are missing from TCRdb's copy, which holds only in-frame ones; the method was immunoSEQ multiplex PCR. Of 280,000 or so clones in the sample, roughly 85% were seen once. From germline, CDR1 is SEHNR and CDR2 FQNEAQ (reference sequence). V lost 5 bases and J lost 7, with 17 bases in between. This CDR3 region has 15 residues. The sample taken for sequencing was peripheral blood. This clonotype was sampled from a woman between 50 and 59 years old who had recovered from COVID-19. The V gene is TRBV7-9, the J gene TRBJ1-4, with TRBD1 as a possible D gene (6 bases). CDR3 protein: CASSPWGGGSEKLFF. The CDR3 DNA reads as TGTGCCAGCAGCCCCTGGGGAGGGGGAAGTGAAAAACTGTTTTTT.